This TCR beta chain derives from a study of cytomegalovirus exposure and HLA in healthy donors. Points from the study as a whole: The productive fraction for most TCR beta V segments was about 87% or about 30% in an earlier analysis. A later look showed TCR association rates differing by HLA locus, highest for DRB1 and lowest for HLA-C. Rarity held for most TCR sequences, but there were some public TCRs that occurred in many donors.

About this clone: Its target is not known. Other DNA sequences in this sample translate to the same CDR3.

A multiplex PCR was run with 60 Vbeta primers and 13 Jbeta primers. Sequencing was performed with immunoSEQ multiplex PCR; in TCRdb, only in-frame clones are kept and a portion is missing. In the table there are under 200,000 clones, approximately 78% of which are singletons. V lost 2 bases and J lost 2; bases outside the gene matches: 2. From germline, CDR1 is SGHTA and CDR2 FQGNSA. The CDR3 is 15 residues long. The J gene is TRBJ2-7, the V gene TRBV7-2, with TRBD1 matching over 11 bases. The receptor was derived from a woman aged 25-40 years in good health and CMV-seropositive. Source material: PBMCs. The CDR3 loop is CASSLKGQGAYEQYF. CDR3 DNA: TGTGCCAGCAGCTTAAAGGGACAGGGGGCCTACGAGCAGTACTTC.